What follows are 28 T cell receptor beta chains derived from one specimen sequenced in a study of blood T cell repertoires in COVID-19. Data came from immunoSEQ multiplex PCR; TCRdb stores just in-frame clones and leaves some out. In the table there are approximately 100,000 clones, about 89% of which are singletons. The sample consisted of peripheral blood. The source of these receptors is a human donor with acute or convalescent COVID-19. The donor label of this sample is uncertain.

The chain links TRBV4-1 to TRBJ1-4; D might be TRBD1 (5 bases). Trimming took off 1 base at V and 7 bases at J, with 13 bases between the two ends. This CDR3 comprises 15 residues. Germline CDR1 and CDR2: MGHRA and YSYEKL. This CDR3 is CASSQAGGRGEKLFF. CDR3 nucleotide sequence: TGCGCCAGCAGCCAAGCCGGGGGTCGCGGTGAAAAACTGTTTTTT.

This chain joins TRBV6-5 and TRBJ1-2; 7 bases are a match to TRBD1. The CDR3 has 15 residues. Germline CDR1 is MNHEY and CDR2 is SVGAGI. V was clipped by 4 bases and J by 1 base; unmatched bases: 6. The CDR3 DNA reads TGTGCCAGCAGTTCCCGGGACAGTCTTAACTATGGCTACACCTTC. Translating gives CASSSRDSLNYGYTF.

In DNA form, the CDR3 reads TGTGCCAGCAGTTCGGACAGGGAGAATCTCAATGAGCAGTTCTTC. It translates to CASSSDRENLNEQFF. The chain links TRBV21-1 to TRBJ2-1; TRBD1, as called in the table, went unchecked against the DNA. TRBV21-1 is deemed a pseudogene. The CDR3 runs to 15 residues.

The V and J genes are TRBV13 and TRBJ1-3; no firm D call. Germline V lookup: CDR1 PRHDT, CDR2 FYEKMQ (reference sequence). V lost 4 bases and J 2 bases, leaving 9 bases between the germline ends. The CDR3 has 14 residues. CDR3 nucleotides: TGTGCCAGCAGCTCCGCGCTGACTGGAAACACCATATATTTT. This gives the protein CASSSALTGNTIYF.

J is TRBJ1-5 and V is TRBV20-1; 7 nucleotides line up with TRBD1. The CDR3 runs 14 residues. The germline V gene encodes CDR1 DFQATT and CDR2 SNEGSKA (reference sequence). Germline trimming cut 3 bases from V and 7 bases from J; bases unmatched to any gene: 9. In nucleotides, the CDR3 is TGCAGTGCTAGTAGGCAGGGGGGAGCACAGCCCCAGCATTTT. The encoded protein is CSASRQGGAQPQHF.

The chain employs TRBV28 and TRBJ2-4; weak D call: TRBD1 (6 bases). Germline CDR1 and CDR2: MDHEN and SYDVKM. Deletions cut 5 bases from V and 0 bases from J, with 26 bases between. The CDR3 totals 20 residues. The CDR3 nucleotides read TGTGCCAGCAGTAAGCTGACAGGCGGGTCCGGGTATCTAGCCAAAAACATTCAGTACTTC. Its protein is CASSKLTGGSGYLAKNIQYF.

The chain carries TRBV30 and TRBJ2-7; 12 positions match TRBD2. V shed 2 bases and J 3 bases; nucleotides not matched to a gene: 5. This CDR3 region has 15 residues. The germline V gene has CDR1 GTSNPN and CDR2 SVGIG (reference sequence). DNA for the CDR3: TGTGCCTGGAGTAAGACTAGCGGGGGTTTCTACGAGCAGTACTTC. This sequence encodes CAWSKTSGGFYEQYF.

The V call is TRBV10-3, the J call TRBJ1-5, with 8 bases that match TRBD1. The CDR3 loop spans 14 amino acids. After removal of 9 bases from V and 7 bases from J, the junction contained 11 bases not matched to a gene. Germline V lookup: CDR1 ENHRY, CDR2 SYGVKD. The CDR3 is CAIGQGVGSQPQHF. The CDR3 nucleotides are TGTGCCATTGGACAGGGTGTGGGGTCCCAGCCCCAGCATTTT.

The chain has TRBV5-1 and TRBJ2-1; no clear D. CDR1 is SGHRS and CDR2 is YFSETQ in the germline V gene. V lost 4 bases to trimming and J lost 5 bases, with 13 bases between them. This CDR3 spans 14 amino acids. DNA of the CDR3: TGCGCCAGCAGCACGACGGGTCCAAACAATGAGCAGTTCTTC. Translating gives CASSTTGPNNEQFF.

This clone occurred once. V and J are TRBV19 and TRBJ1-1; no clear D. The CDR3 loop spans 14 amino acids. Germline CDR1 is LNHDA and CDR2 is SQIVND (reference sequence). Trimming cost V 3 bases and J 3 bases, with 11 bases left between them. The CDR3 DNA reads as TGTGCCAGTAGTATTGGAGGGAAGTACACTGAAGCTTTCTTT. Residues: CASSIGGKYTEAFF.

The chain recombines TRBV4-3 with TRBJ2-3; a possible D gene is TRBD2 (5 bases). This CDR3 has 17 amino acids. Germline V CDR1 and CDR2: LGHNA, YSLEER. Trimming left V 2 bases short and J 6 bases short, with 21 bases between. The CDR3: CASSQLVRGRVADTQYF. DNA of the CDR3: TGCGCCAGCAGCCAATTAGTTCGAGGGCGGGTCGCTGATACGCAGTATTTT.

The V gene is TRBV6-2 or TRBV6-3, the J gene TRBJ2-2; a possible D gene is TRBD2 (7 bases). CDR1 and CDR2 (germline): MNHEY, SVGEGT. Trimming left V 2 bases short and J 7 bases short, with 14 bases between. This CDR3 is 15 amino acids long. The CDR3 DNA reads TGTGCCAGCAGTTACCCGTGGGGGGGCGGCGGGGAGCTGTTTTTT. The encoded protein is CASSYPWGGGGELFF.

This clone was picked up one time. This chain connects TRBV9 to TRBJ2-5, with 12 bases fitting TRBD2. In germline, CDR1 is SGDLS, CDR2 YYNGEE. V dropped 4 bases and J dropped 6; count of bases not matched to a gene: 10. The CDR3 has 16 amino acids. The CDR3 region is CASSPEASGGGQTQYF. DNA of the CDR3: TGTGCCAGCAGCCCAGAGGCTAGCGGGGGGGGGCAGACCCAGTACTTC.

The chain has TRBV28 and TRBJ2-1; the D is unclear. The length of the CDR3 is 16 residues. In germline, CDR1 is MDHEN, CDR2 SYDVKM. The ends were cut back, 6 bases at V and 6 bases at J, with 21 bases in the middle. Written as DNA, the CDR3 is TGTGCCAGCAGCCTCGCTCGGGTCCGAAAGACCAATGAGCAGTTCTTC. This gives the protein CASSLARVRKTNEQFF.

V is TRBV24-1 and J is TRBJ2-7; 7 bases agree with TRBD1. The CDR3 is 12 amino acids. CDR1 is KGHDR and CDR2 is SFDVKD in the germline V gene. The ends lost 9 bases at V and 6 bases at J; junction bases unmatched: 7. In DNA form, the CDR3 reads TGTGCCACCCAAGACAGGGCTGGCGAGCAGTACTTC. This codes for CATQDRAGEQYF.

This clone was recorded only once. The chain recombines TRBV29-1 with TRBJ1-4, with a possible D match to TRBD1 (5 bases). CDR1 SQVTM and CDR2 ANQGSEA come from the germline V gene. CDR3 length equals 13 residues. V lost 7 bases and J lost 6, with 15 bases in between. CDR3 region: CSARWVRDEKLFF. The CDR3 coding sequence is TGCAGCGCCCGATGGGTCAGGGATGAAAAACTGTTTTTT.

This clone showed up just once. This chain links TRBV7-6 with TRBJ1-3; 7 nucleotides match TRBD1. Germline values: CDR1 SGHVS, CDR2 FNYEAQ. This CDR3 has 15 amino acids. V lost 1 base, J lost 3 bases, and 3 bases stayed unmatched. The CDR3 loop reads CASSLDPGGGNTIYF. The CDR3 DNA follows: TGTGCCAGCAGCTTAGACCCAGGGGGTGGAAACACCATATATTTT.

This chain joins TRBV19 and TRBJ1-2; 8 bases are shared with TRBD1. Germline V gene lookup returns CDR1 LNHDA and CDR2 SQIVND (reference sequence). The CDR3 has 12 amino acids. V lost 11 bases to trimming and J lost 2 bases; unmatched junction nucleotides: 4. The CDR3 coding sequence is TGTGCCGGGGGGGACAGGAACTATGGCTACACCTTC. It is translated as CAGGDRNYGYTF.

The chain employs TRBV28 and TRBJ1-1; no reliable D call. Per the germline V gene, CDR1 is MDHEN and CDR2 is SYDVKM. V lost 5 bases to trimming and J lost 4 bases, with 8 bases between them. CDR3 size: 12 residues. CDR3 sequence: CASSGLGTEAFF. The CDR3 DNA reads TGTGCCAGCAGTGGACTGGGCACTGAAGCTTTCTTT.

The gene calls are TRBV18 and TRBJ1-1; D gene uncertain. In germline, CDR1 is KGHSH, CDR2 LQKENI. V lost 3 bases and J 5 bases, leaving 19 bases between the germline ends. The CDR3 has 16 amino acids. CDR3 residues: CASSPLVSGSRTEAFF. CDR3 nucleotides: TGTGCCAGCTCACCCCTAGTATCCGGTTCGCGGACTGAAGCTTTCTTT.

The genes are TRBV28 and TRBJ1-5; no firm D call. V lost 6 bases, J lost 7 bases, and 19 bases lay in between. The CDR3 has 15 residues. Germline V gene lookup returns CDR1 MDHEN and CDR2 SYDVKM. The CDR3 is CASSSYGMAGQPQHF. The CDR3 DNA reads TGTGCCAGCAGCTCTTACGGGATGGCGGGGCAGCCCCAGCATTTT.

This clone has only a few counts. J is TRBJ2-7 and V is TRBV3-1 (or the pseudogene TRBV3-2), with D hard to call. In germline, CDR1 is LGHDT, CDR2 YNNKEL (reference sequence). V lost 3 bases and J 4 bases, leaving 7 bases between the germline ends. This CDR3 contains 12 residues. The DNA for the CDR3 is TGTGCCAGCAGCCAGACCAGGTACGAGCAGTACTTC. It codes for CASSQTRYEQYF.

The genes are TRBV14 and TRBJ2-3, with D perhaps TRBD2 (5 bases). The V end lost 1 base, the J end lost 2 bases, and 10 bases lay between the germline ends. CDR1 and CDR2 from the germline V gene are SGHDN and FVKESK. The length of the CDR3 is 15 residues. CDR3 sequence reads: CASSQGLAITDTQYF. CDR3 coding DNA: TGTGCCAGCAGCCAAGGGCTAGCCATCACAGATACGCAGTATTTT.

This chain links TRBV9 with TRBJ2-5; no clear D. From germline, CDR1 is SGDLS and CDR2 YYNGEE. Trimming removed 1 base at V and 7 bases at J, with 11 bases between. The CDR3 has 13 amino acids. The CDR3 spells CASSVIEVGTQYF. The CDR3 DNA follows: TGTGCCAGCAGCGTAATAGAAGTTGGGACCCAGTACTTC.

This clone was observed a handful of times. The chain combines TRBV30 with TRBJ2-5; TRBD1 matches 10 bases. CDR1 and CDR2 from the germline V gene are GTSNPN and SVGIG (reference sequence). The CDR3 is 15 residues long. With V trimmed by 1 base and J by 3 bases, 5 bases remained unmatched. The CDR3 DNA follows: TGTGCCTGGAGTGCCCCGACAGGGGGCAAAGAGACCCAGTACTTC. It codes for CAWSAPTGGKETQYF.

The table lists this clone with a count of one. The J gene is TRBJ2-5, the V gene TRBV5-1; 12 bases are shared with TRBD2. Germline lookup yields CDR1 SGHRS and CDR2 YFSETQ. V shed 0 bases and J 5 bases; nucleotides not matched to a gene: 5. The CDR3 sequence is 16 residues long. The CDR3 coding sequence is TGCGCCAGCAGCTTGGCCGGGACTAGCGGGCGGGAGACCCAGTACTTC. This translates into CASSLAGTSGRETQYF. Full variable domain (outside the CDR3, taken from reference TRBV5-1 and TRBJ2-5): KAGVTQTPRYLIKTRGQQVTLSCSPISGHRSVSWYQQTPGQGLQFLFEYFSETQRNKGNFPGRFSGRQFSNSRSEMNVSTLELGDSALYLCASSLAGTSGRETQYFGPGTRLLVL.

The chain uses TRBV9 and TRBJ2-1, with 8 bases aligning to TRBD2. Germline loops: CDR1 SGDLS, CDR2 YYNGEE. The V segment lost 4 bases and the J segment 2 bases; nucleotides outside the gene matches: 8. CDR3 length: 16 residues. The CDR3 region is CASSPFSGKTYNEQFF. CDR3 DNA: TGTGCCAGCAGCCCCTTTAGCGGGAAAACCTACAATGAGCAGTTCTTC.

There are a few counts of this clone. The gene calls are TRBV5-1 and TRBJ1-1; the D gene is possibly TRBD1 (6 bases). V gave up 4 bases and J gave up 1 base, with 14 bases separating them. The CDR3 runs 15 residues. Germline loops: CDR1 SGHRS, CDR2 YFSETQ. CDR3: CASSGGGGKNTEAFF. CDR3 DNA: TGCGCCAGCAGCGGCGGCGGGGGCAAGAACACTGAAGCTTTCTTT.